The present T cell receptor beta chain was sequenced within a study of Tregs in tolerant kidney transplant recipients. Study observations and caveats: Antigen-driven expansion was suggested because donor-specific Tregs expanded more than all Tregs in tolerant patients. Few patients were studied, so findings need validation in larger groups. No direct test of biological reproducibility was done here.

Germline V gene data show CDR1 as SNHLY and CDR2 as FYNNEI. V lost 10 bases and J lost 1, with 14 bases in between. This CDR3 is built from 13 residues. The nonmyeloablative bone marrow transplants came from related graft donors, with transient mixed chimerism. Unstimulated regulatory T cells (CD4+CD25+CD127-), CD4+CD25- non-regulatory cells, CD4 and CD8 cells were FACS-sorted from thawed PBMCs. Data came from immunoSEQ multiplex PCR; TCRdb stores just in-frame clones and leaves some out. The table for this sample gives around 32,000 clones. On this clone itself: Its antigen is currently unknown. The read finishes 3 residues shy of the CDR3 end, and the germline J gene is used to complete it.

The sample consisted of CD4+ T cells from blood (PBMCs), taken 24 months after the transplant. This clonotype was sampled from a human patient who received a combined kidney and bone marrow transplant. Some T cells may be supplied by the graft donor. V usage is TRBV2 and J usage is TRBJ2-7; D possibly corresponds to TRBD2 (5 bases). CDR3 region: CATKGRGSYEQYF. Incomplete CDR3 DNA: TGTGCCACCAAAGGACGGGGATCCTACGAG.